The following is a T cell receptor (beta chain) sequence with its context. Germline V gives CDR1 MNHEY, CDR2 SMNVEV (reference sequence). The CDR3 has 14 amino acids. V was pared by 6 bases and J by 0 bases, with 5 bases of the junction left unmatched. The sample belongs to a study of control samples from healthy donors and cancer patients. Clones were read by immunoSEQ multiplex PCR, and TCRdb kept only the in-frame ones, dropping some. The sample holds some 190,000 clones; about 90% are singletons and the top ten take approximately 1.8%. What was sequenced was blood. The chain combines TRBV27 with TRBJ2-7; 7 bases agree with TRBD2. The source of this sequence is a man aged 30-40 years in good health. The CDR3 coding sequence is TGTGCCAGCAGATTTCGCGGGGGCTCCTACGAGCAGTACTTC. This gives the protein CASRFRGGSYEQYF.